This T cell receptor (beta chain) emerged from a study of early T cells in non-severe SARS-CoV-2 infection. TCRdb analysed the 5' RACE reads with MiXCR anew, one entry per CDR3 protein. This sample carries fewer than 120,000 distinct CDR3 sequences, 10% to 15% of them seen once, and the ten largest clones take 3% to 4.5%. This clonotype was counted only a few times. The clonotype was recovered from an adult who was a healthcare worker with PCR-confirmed SARS-CoV-2 infection or an uninfected control (not recorded which). The sample here was whole blood, taken at baseline.

CDR3 sequence reads: CASSFRLAGGYQETQYF. The CDR3 DNA sequence: TGTGCCAGCAGTTTTCGACTAGCGGGAGGGTACCAAGAGACCCAGTACTTC. The chain uses TRBV28 and TRBJ2-5, with 14 bases fitting TRBD2. Germline V gene lookup returns CDR1 MDHEN and CDR2 SYDVKM. The ends lost 3 bases at V and 0 bases at J; junction bases unmatched: 3. This CDR3 has 17 amino acids.